The rows below give T cell receptor beta chains drawn from one sample of a study of T cell responses to AZD1222 COVID-19 vaccine. The repertoire was sequenced with immunoSEQ multiplex PCR; TCRdb's copy has only in-frame clones and lacks some. This repertoire shows nearly 200,000 clones, over 85% found once; its top ten account for 1%. The material sequenced was peripheral blood, taken 28 days after the second AZD1222 dose. These receptors all stem from an adult who received the AZD1222 COVID-19 vaccine. Each CDR3 is given with its conserved first and last residue. The D gene is left open where the match is weak. Part of the rows lack a size; the others show once, few, many or a class for expanded clones.

CDR3 DNA,CDR3 protein,V gene,D gene,J gene,clone size
TGTGCCAGCAGTTATTCCGACAGGGGGCTTTCTGGCTACACCTTC,CASSYSDRGLSGYTF,TRBV6-5,TRBD1,TRBJ1-2,-
TGTGCCAGCAGCCCGAGAGCGGGGGGGCGCGCAGATACGCAGTATTTT,CASSPRAGGRADTQYF,TRBV7-2,TRBD2,TRBJ2-3,-
TGTGCCAGTCTCACGGGGGCTTTCTTT,CASLTGAFF,TRBV19,-,TRBJ1-1,-
TGTGCCAGCAGTGATCGGACAGGGTTTGAAAAACTGTTTTTT,CASSDRTGFEKLFF,TRBV2,TRBD1,TRBJ1-4,-
TGTGCCAGCAGCCAAGACTTCATTACTAGCGGGGGGGCTCGGGAGCAGTACTTC,CASSQDFITSGGAREQYF,TRBV3-1/TRBV3-2,TRBD2,TRBJ2-7,few
TGTGCCAGCAGTGAAGGCGGGATTGACACTGAAGCTTTCTTT,CASSEGGIDTEAFF,TRBV6-1,-,TRBJ1-1,-
TGCGCCAGCAGCTCGGGGGACAGTAGCTATGGCTACACCTTC,CASSSGDSSYGYTF,TRBV5-1,TRBD1,TRBJ1-2,-
TGTGCCAGCTTCGCGGGACAGGGAAACTATGGCTACACCTTC,CASFAGQGNYGYTF,TRBV6-5,TRBD1,TRBJ1-2,-
TGTGCCAGTAGTATGGGCCAGAAAGGCGAGCAGTACTTC,CASSMGQKGEQYF,TRBV19,-,TRBJ2-7,once
TGTGCCAGCACTCTCACCGGGACAGAAGCCTACGAGCAGTACTTC,CASTLTGTEAYEQYF,TRBV3-1/TRBV3-2,TRBD1,TRBJ2-7,-
TGTGCCAGCAGTGACAGGGGCCATAATTCACCCCTCCACTTT,CASSDRGHNSPLHF,TRBV6-1,-,TRBJ1-6,-
TGCAGCGTTGAAGTTGCTGGGGCCAACGTCCTGACTTTC,CSVEVAGANVLTF,TRBV29-1,-,TRBJ2-6,-
TGTGCCAGCACCGGGCGGCCCTTGGGCACAGATACGCAGTATTTT,CASTGRPLGTDTQYF,TRBV2,-,TRBJ2-3,once
TGTGCCAGCTCACCCGACAGGAGGACTGAAGCTTTCTTT,CASSPDRRTEAFF,TRBV18,-,TRBJ1-1,-
TGTGCCAGCAGCCAAGTGGGAAGTGCCAGGGACTATGGCTACACCTTC,CASSQVGSARDYGYTF,TRBV3-1/TRBV3-2,-,TRBJ1-2,once
TGTGCCAGCAGTGCTGGGGTTATGAACACTGAAGCTTTCTTT,CASSAGVMNTEAFF,TRBV5-6,-,TRBJ1-1,-
TGTGCCATCAGTGAGACAAATCAGCCCCAGCATTTT,CAISETNQPQHF,TRBV10-3,-,TRBJ1-5,-
TGTGCCACCAATGATTTGTACACCGGGGAGCTGTTTTTT,CATNDLYTGELFF,TRBV24-1,-,TRBJ2-2,-
TGTGCCAGCACCACCGCCGGGGGCTACGAGCAGTACTTC,CASTTAGGYEQYF,TRBV11-2,-,TRBJ2-7,-
TGCGCCAGCAGTTTACAGGGGGCCGGCCAGCCCCAGCATTTT,CASSLQGAGQPQHF,TRBV4-1,TRBD1,TRBJ1-5,-
TGTGCCAGCAGCTTGGCTGGGGACATCACCGGGGAGCTGTTTTTT,CASSLAGDITGELFF,TRBV5-4,-,TRBJ2-2,-
TGTGCCAGCAGCTTGCTAAGGACTAGCGGGGGATACAATGAGCAGTTCTTC,CASSLLRTSGGYNEQFF,TRBV5-6,TRBD2,TRBJ2-1,-
TGTGCCAGCAGCCCACCGACTAGCGGGCAAGAGACCCAGTACTTC,CASSPPTSGQETQYF,TRBV5-6,TRBD2,TRBJ2-5,-
TGTGCCAGTAGAGGGGCGCGGGGGGATTTCTTT,CASRGARGDFF,TRBV19,-,TRBJ1-1,-
TGTGCCAGCAGTTTCTCCATCCAGCCCCAGCATTTT,CASSFSIQPQHF,TRBV28,-,TRBJ1-5,-
TGTGCCAGCAGCCCGGGACAGGGGGTGGGCTATGGCTACACCTTC,CASSPGQGVGYGYTF,TRBV7-2,TRBD1,TRBJ1-2,once
TGTGCCAGCAGCCCCGGTTGGGACTTAAATGAGCAGTTCTTC,CASSPGWDLNEQFF,TRBV7-3,-,TRBJ2-1,once
TGTGCCAGCAGTGAACGTGGGCTAGCGAAAGAGACCCAGTACTTC,CASSERGLAKETQYF,TRBV2,-,TRBJ2-5,-
TGTGCCAGCAGCCCCACTAGCGGGGGGGTCCGGGAGACCCAGTACTTC,CASSPTSGGVRETQYF,TRBV3-1/TRBV3-2,TRBD2,TRBJ2-5,once
TGCGCCAGCAGCTTGGGTCCAGGGGGGAGCTATGGCTACACCTTC,CASSLGPGGSYGYTF,TRBV5-1,TRBD1,TRBJ1-2,-
TGTGCCAGCAGTTTTGGTACAGGGTACGAGCAGTACTTC,CASSFGTGYEQYF,TRBV12-3/TRBV12-4,-,TRBJ2-7,-
TGTGCCAGTAGTACCACGGGCACGGGTACTGAAGCTTTCTTT,CASSTTGTGTEAFF,TRBV19,-,TRBJ1-1,-